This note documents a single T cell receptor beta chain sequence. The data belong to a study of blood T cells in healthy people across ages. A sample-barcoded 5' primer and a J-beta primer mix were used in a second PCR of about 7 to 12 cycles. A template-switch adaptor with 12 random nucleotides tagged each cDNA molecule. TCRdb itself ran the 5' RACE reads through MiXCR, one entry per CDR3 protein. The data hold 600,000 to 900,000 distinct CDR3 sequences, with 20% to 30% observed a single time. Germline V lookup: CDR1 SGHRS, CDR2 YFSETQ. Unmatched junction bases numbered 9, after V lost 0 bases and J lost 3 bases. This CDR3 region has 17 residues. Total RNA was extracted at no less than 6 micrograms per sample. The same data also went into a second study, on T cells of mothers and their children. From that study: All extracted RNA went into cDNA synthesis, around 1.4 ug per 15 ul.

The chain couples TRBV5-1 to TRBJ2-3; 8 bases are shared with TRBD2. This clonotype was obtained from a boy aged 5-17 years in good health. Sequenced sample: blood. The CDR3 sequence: CASSLAGSGVDTDTQYF. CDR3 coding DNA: TGCGCCAGCAGCTTGGCGGGTAGCGGGGTCGATACAGATACGCAGTATTTT.